This is a list of T cell receptor beta chains from one sample in a study of breast tumors, draining lymph nodes, adjacent tissues. TCRdb fed the multiplex PCR reads into MiXCR, producing one record per CDR3 protein. The sample contains about 230,000 distinct CDR3 sequences, less than 40% of which appear only once. The sequencing input was axillary lymph node tissue. The source is a female donor with breast cancer. Some clones in this sample may be carry-over from other donors' samples. Both conserved end residues are part of each CDR3.

v_call: TRBV7-9; j_call: TRBJ2-5; cdr3_aa: CASSLAGGQETQYF
v_call: TRBV12-3/TRBV12-4; j_call: TRBJ2-3; cdr3_aa: CASSFDPSGSTDTQYF
v_call: TRBV13; j_call: TRBJ2-7; cdr3_aa: CASSFRARSYEQYF
v_call: TRBV19; j_call: TRBJ2-1; cdr3_aa: CASSWRETYNEQFF
v_call: TRBV2; j_call: TRBJ1-5; cdr3_aa: CATTSRDGEPQHF
v_call: TRBV6-2/TRBV6-3; j_call: TRBJ2-4; cdr3_aa: CASREGIVKNIQYF
v_call: TRBV9; j_call: TRBJ2-3; cdr3_aa: CASSLYQEPTDTQYF
v_call: TRBV19; j_call: TRBJ1-3; cdr3_aa: CAGSIGRGEGSTIYF
v_call: TRBV20-1; j_call: TRBJ1-2; cdr3_aa: CSAREGASVGYTF
v_call: TRBV19; j_call: TRBJ2-7; cdr3_aa: CASSISQGGRYEQYF
v_call: TRBV19; j_call: TRBJ2-1; cdr3_aa: CASSVLAAIYNEQFF
v_call: TRBV29-1; j_call: TRBJ2-7; cdr3_aa: CSVVRLYEQYF
v_call: TRBV18; j_call: TRBJ2-1; cdr3_aa: CASSPSLSYNEQFF
v_call: TRBV7-2; j_call: TRBJ2-1; cdr3_aa: CASSFYICSARGLAGAEQFF
v_call: TRBV9; j_call: TRBJ2-1; cdr3_aa: CASSKPSRTGRSYNEQFF
v_call: TRBV20-1; j_call: TRBJ2-1; cdr3_aa: CSAERLAGNYNEQFF
v_call: TRBV3-1; j_call: TRBJ2-5; cdr3_aa: CASSQGLAGDLETQYF
v_call: TRBV20-1; j_call: TRBJ1-5; cdr3_aa: CSASRQGGQPQHF
v_call: TRBV29-1; j_call: TRBJ2-2; cdr3_aa: CSALRQGADTGELFF
v_call: TRBV10-3; j_call: TRBJ2-1; cdr3_aa: CASRDGTSPYNEQFF
v_call: TRBV11-3; j_call: TRBJ1-4; cdr3_aa: CASSSSISPGGWGEKLFF
v_call: TRBV20-1; j_call: TRBJ2-3; cdr3_aa: CSADIWGRATQYF
v_call: TRBV6-2/TRBV6-3; j_call: TRBJ2-7; cdr3_aa: CASSYSAGRRYEQYF
v_call: TRBV25-1; j_call: TRBJ2-3; cdr3_aa: CASSELVGAVTDTQYF
v_call: TRBV4-2; j_call: TRBJ1-5; cdr3_aa: CASSQEVSRPYSNQPQHF
v_call: TRBV12-3/TRBV12-4; j_call: TRBJ1-1; cdr3_aa: CASSPIGLRQAFF
v_call: TRBV27; j_call: TRBJ2-5; cdr3_aa: CASSFAPRLAESEETQYF
v_call: TRBV12-3/TRBV12-4; j_call: TRBJ1-5; cdr3_aa: CASSLVGSQPQHF
v_call: TRBV7-8; j_call: TRBJ2-3; cdr3_aa: CASSPGLAGVGTDTQYF
v_call: TRBV27; j_call: TRBJ2-5; cdr3_aa: CASRSIAGTGVRTQYF
v_call: TRBV20-1; j_call: TRBJ2-5; cdr3_aa: CSAERGGRPPETQYF
v_call: TRBV9; j_call: TRBJ2-2; cdr3_aa: CASSAEASGSVGELFF
v_call: TRBV2; j_call: TRBJ2-1; cdr3_aa: CASNGAGGYNEQFF
v_call: TRBV5-1; j_call: TRBJ2-3; cdr3_aa: CASSPRAGGTPQYF
v_call: TRBV11-3; j_call: TRBJ2-2; cdr3_aa: CASSSSGVGELFF
v_call: TRBV20-1; j_call: TRBJ1-2; cdr3_aa: CSVATGSYGYTF
v_call: TRBV12-3/TRBV12-4; j_call: TRBJ2-5; cdr3_aa: CASSLYEETQYF
v_call: TRBV2; j_call: TRBJ2-3; cdr3_aa: CASSPYTGGVTQYF
v_call: TRBV28; j_call: TRBJ2-7; cdr3_aa: CASSLASSYEQYF
v_call: TRBV15; j_call: TRBJ2-5; cdr3_aa: CATSRDRTGEGETQYF
v_call: TRBV19; j_call: TRBJ1-6; cdr3_aa: CAAESGQDNSPLHF
v_call: TRBV6-1; j_call: TRBJ1-3; cdr3_aa: CASTPVVSGNTIYF
v_call: TRBV20-1; j_call: TRBJ2-1; cdr3_aa: CSASRGGTNEQFF
v_call: TRBV7-9; j_call: TRBJ2-3; cdr3_aa: CASSPWKGMADGDTQYF
v_call: TRBV27; j_call: TRBJ2-3; cdr3_aa: CASSGRGPEWDTQYF
v_call: TRBV19; j_call: TRBJ1-5; cdr3_aa: CASSIRAQPQHF
v_call: TRBV27; j_call: TRBJ2-1; cdr3_aa: CASSFRAVTGSDNEQFF
v_call: TRBV15; j_call: TRBJ1-5; cdr3_aa: CATSRPDRDSNQPQHF
v_call: TRBV19; j_call: TRBJ2-1; cdr3_aa: CASSDGLAENEQFF
v_call: TRBV28; j_call: TRBJ2-7; cdr3_aa: CASTPGRAGHEQYF
v_call: TRBV29-1; j_call: TRBJ2-2; cdr3_aa: CSVDGTSGELFF
v_call: TRBV10-3; j_call: TRBJ2-1; cdr3_aa: CATSGDLSNNEQFF
v_call: TRBV7-9; j_call: TRBJ1-5; cdr3_aa: CASSPVTGLQPQHF
v_call: TRBV6-5; j_call: TRBJ2-7; cdr3_aa: CASREGGSIYEQYF
v_call: TRBV20-1; j_call: TRBJ2-1; cdr3_aa: CSARDFGLSGSYNEQFF
v_call: TRBV7-3; j_call: TRBJ2-5; cdr3_aa: CASSLGAAGTETQYF
v_call: TRBV5-1; j_call: TRBJ2-5; cdr3_aa: CASSLVGQGETQYF